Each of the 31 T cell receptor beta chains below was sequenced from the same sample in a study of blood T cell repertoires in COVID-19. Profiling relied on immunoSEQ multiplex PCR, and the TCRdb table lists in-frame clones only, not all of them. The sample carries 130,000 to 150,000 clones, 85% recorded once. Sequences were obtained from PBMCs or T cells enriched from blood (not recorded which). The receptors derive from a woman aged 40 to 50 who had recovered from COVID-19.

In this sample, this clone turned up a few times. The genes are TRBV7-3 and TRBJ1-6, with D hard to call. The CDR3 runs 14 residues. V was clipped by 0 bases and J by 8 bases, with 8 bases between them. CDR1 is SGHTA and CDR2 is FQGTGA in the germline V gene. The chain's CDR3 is CASSLTGGDSPLHF. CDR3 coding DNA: TGTGCCAGCAGCTTAACAGGCGGTGATTCACCCCTCCACTTT.

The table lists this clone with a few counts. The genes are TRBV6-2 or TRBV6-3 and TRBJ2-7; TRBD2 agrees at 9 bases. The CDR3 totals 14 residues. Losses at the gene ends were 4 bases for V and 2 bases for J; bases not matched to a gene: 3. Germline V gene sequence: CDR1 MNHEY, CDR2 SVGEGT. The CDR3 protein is CASSLAGDPYEQYF. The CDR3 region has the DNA TGTGCCAGCAGTTTAGCGGGAGACCCCTACGAGCAGTACTTC.

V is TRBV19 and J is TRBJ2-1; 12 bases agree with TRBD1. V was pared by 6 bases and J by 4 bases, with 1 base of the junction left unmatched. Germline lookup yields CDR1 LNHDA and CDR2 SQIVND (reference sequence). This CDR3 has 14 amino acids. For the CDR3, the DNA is TGTGCCAGTAGGGGACAGGGGGCTTACAATGAGCAGTTCTTC. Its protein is CASRGQGAYNEQFF. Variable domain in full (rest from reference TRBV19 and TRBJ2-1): DGGITQSPKYLFRKEGQNVTLSCEQNLNHDAMYWYRQDPGQGLRLIYYSQIVNDFQKGDIAEGYSVSREKKESFPLTVTSAQKNPTAFYLCASRGQGAYNEQFFGPGTRLTVL.

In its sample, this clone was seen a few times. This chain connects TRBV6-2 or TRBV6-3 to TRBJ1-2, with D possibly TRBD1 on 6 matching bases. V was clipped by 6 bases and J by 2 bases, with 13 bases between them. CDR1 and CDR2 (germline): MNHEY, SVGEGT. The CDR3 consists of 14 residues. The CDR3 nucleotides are TGTGCCAGCAGCGACAGGTCCGAAAACTATGGCTACACCTTC. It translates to CASSDRSENYGYTF.

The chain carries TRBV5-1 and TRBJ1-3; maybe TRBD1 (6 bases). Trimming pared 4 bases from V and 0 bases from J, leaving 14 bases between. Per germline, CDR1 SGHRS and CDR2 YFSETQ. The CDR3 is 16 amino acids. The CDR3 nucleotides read TGCGCCAGCAGCACCGTCGGGACAAACTCTGGAAACACCATATATTTT. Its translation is CASSTVGTNSGNTIYF.

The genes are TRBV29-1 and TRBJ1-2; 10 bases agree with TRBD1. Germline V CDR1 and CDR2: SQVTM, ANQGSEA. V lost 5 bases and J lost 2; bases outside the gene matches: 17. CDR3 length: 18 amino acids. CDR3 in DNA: TGCAGCGTTCGTAGAGCCGGGACAGGGGCTAGAGGGAACTATGGCTACACCTTC. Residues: CSVRRAGTGARGNYGYTF.

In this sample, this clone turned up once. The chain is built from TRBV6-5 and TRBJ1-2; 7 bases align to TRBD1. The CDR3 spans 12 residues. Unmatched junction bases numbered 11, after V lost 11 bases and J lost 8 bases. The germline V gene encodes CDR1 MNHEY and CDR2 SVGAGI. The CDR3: CAAQGQSRGYTF. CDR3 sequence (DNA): TGTGCCGCACAGGGGCAGAGTCGGGGCTACACCTTC.

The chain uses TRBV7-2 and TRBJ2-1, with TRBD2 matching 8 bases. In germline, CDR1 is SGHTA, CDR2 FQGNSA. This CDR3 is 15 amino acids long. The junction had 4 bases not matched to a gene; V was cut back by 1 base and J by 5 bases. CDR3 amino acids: CASSLDGGAHNEQFF. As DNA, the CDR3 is TGTGCCAGCAGCTTAGACGGGGGGGCACACAATGAGCAGTTCTTC.

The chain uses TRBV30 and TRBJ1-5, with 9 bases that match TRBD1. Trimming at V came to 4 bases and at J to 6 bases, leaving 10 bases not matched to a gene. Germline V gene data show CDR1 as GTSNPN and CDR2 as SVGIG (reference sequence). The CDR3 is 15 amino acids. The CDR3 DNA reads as TGTGCCTGGACTCCCGGGACAGGGCGTAGTCAGCCCCAGCATTTT. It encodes CAWTPGTGRSQPQHF.

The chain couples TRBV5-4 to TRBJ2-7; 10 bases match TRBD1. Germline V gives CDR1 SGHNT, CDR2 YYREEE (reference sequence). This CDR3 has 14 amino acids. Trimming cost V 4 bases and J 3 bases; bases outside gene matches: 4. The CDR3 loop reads CASSAGQGVYEQYF. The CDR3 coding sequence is TGTGCCAGCAGCGCTGGACAGGGGGTCTACGAGCAGTACTTC.

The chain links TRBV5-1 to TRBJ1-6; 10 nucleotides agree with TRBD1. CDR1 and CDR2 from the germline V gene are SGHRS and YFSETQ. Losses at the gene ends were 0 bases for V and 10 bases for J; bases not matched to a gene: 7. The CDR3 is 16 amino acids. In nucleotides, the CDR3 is TGCGCCAGCAGCTTGGCTCCCGACAGGGGGCAGTCACCCCTCCACTTT. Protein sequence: CASSLAPDRGQSPLHF.

The CDR3, as DNA: TGCGCCAGCAGCCATAGCCCCGGGGGATCTTCCTACGAGCAGTACTTC. It is translated as CASSHSPGGSSYEQYF. The chain couples TRBV4-1 to TRBJ2-7; D is perhaps TRBD2 (6 bases). Trimming stripped 3 bases from V and 1 base from J, with 16 bases between. CDR3 length: 16 residues. CDR1 is MGHRA and CDR2 is YSYEKL in the germline V gene.

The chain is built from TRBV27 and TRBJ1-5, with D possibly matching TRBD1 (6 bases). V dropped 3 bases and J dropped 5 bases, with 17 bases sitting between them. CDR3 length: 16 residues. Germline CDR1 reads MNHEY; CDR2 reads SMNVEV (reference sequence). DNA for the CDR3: TGTGCCAGCAGTTTCTTGGCGGGGGCGATGCATCAGCCCCAGCATTTT. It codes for CASSFLAGAMHQPQHF.

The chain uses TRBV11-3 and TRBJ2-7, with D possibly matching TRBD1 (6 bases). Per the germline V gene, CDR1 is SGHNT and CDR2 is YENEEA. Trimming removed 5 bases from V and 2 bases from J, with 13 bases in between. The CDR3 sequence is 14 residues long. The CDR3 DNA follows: TGTGCCAGCAGCGACCGGGACAACCCCTACGAGCAGTACTTC. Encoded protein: CASSDRDNPYEQYF.

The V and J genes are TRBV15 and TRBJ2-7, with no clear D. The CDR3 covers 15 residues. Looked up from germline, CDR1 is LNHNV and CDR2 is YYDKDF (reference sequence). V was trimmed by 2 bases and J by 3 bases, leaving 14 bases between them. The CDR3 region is CATSRTPRVDYEQYF. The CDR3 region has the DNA TGTGCCACCAGCAGAACTCCCCGGGTGGACTACGAGCAGTACTTC.

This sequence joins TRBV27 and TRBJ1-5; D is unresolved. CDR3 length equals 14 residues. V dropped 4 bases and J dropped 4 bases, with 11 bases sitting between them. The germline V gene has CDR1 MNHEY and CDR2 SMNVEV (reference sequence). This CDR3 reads CASSSPGGNQPQHF. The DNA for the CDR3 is TGTGCCAGCAGTTCCCCGGGAGGGAATCAGCCCCAGCATTTT.

This CDR3 is CASSPMGTEGNTIYF. CDR3 DNA: TGCGCCAGCAGCCCCATGGGGACAGAAGGAAACACCATATATTTT. The chain recombines TRBV5-1 with TRBJ1-3, with 7 nucleotides matching TRBD1. Per germline, CDR1 SGHRS and CDR2 YFSETQ. The CDR3 consists of 15 residues. The V segment lost 4 bases and the J segment 4 bases; nucleotides outside the gene matches: 8.

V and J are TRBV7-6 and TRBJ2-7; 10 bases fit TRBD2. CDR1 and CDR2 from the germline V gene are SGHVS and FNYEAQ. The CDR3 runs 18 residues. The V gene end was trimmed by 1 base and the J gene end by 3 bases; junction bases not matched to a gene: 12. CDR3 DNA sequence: TGTGCCAGCAGCTTAGGTCCTAGCGGGAGAACGGTGCTCTACGAGCAGTACTTC. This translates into CASSLGPSGRTVLYEQYF.

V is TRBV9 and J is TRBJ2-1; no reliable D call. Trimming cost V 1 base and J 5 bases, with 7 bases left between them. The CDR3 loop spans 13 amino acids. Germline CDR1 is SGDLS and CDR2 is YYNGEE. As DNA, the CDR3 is TGTGCCAGCAGCGTACTCCAGGACAATGAGCAGTTCTTC. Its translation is CASSVLQDNEQFF. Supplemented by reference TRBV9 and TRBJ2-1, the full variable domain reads DSGVTQTPKHLITATGQRVTLRCSPRSGDLSVYWYQQSLDQGLQFLIQYYNGEERAKGNILERFSAQQFPDLHSELNLSSLELGDSALYFCASSVLQDNEQFFGPGTRLTVL.

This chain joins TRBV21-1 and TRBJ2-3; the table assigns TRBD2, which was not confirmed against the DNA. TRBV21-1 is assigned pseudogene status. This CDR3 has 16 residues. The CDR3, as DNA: TGTGCCAGCAGTCCCCGTGAGGCCACCGAGGCAGATACGCAGTATTTT. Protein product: CASSPREATEADTQYF.

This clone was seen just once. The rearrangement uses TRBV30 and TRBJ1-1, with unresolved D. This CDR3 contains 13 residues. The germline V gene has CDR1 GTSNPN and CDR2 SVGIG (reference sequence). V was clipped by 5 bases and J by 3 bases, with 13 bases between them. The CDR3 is CAWRSVGDTEAFF. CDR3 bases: TGTGCCTGGCGGAGTGTTGGTGACACTGAAGCTTTCTTT. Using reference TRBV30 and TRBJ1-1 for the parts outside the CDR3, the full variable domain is SQTIHQWPATLVQPVGSPLSLECTVEGTSNPNLYWYRQAAGRGLQLLFYSVGIGQISSEVPQNLSASRPQDRQFILSSKKLLLSDSGFYLCAWRSVGDTEAFFGQGTRLTVV.

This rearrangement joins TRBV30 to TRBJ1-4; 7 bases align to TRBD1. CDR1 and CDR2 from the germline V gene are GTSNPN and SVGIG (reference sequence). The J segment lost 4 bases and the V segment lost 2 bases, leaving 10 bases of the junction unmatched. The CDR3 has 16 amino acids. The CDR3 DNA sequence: TGTGCCTGGAGTCACGGACAGGCGTTCGTTAATGAAAAACTGTTTTTT. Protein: CAWSHGQAFVNEKLFF.

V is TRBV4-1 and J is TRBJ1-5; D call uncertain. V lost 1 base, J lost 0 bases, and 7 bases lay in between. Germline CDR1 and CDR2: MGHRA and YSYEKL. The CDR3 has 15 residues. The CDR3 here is CASSQGAGSNQPQHF. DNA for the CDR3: TGCGCCAGCAGCCAAGGAGCGGGTAGCAATCAGCCCCAGCATTTT.

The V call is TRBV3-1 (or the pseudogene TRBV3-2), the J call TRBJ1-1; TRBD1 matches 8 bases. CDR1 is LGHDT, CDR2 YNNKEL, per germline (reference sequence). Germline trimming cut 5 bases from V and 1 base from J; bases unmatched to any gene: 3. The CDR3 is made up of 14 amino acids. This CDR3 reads CASSYRGWNTEAFF. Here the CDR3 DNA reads TGTGCCAGCAGCTACAGGGGGTGGAACACTGAAGCTTTCTTT.

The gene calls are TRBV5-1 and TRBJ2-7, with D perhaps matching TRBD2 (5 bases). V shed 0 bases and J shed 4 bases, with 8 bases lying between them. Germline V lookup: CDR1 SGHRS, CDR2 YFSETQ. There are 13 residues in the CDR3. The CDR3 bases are TGCGCCAGCAGCTTGGGAGGGAGATACGAGCAGTACTTC. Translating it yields CASSLGGRYEQYF.

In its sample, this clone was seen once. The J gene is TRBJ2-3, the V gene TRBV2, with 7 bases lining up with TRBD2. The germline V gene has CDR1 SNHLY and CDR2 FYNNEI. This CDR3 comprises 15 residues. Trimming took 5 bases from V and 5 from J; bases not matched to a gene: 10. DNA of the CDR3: TGTGCCAGCAGTTCTTATGGACTAGTAGGAGATACGCAGTATTTT. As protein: CASSSYGLVGDTQYF.

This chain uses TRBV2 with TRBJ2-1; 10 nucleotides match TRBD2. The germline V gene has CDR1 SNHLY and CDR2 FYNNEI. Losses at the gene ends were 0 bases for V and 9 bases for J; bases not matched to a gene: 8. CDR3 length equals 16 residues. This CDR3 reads CASSEAAGGPWGEQFF. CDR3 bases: TGTGCCAGCAGTGAAGCAGCGGGGGGGCCCTGGGGTGAGCAGTTCTTC. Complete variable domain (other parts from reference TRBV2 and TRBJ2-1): EPEVTQTPSHQVTQMGQEVILRCVPISNHLYFYWYRQILGQKVEFLVSFYNNEISEKSEIFDDQFSVERPDGSNFTLKIRSTKLEDSAMYFCASSEAAGGPWGEQFFGPGTRLTVL.

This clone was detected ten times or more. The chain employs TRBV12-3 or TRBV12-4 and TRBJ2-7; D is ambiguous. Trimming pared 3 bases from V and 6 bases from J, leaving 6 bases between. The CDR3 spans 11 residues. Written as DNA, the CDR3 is TGTGCCAGCAGTTTGGGCAGCGAGCAGTACTTC. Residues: CASSLGSEQYF.

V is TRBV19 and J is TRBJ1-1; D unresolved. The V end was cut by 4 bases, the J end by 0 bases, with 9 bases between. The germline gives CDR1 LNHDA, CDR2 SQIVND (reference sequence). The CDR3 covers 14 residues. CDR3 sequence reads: CASSRARLNTEAFF. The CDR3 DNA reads TGTGCCAGTAGTAGGGCCCGGCTGAACACTGAAGCTTTCTTT.

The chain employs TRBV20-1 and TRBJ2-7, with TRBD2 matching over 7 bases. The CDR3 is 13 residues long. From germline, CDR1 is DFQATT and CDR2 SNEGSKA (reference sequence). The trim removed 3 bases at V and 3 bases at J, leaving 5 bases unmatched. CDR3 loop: CSASRLALYEQYF. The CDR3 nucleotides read TGCAGTGCTAGTAGACTAGCCCTCTACGAGCAGTACTTC.

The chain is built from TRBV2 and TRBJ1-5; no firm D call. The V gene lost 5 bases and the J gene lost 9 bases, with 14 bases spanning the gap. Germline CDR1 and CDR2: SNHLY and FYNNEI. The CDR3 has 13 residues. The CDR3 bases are TGTGCCAGCAGTTCTGGAGGACTGATGCCCCAGCATTTT. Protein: CASSSGGLMPQHF.